These 27 T cell receptor beta chains originate from one sample sequenced in a study of cytomegalovirus exposure and HLA in healthy donors. The PCR ran on 60 Vbeta and 13 Jbeta primers. The data were produced by immunoSEQ multiplex PCR, yet TCRdb's version contains in-frame clones alone and is incomplete. This sample yields approximately 210,000 clones, of which roughly 82% are seen a single time; approximately 6.5% belongs to the top ten. Sequenced sample: PBMCs. Receptors originate from a man aged 35 to 55 in good health and CMV-seropositive.

This clone was observed a handful of times. The chain recombines TRBV27 with TRBJ1-5, with 11 positions matching TRBD1. The CDR3 has 15 residues. Germline lookup yields CDR1 MNHEY and CDR2 SMNVEV (reference sequence). J lost 7 bases, V lost 6 bases, and 8 bases had no gene match. Here the CDR3 DNA reads TGTGCCAGCAGCGGGGGGACAGGGGGAAACCAGCCCCAGCATTTT. Amino acids: CASSGGTGGNQPQHF.

V gene TRBV30 combines with J gene TRBJ1-5; D unresolved. V was trimmed by 1 base and J by 4 bases, leaving 5 bases between them. From germline, CDR1 is GTSNPN and CDR2 SVGIG (reference sequence). The CDR3 has 12 residues. The CDR3 here is CAWSDRNQPQHF. In nucleotides, the CDR3 is TGTGCCTGGAGTGACAGAAATCAGCCCCAGCATTTT.

The J gene is TRBJ2-2, the V gene TRBV6-1; 9 bases are shared with TRBD1. The germline V gene has CDR1 MNHNS and CDR2 SASEGT. Trimming took 10 bases from V and 4 from J; bases not matched to a gene: 10. The CDR3 is made up of 15 amino acids. CDR3 sequence: CATTRDRVGTGELFF. In DNA, the CDR3 is TGTGCCACTACCCGGGACAGGGTGGGCACCGGGGAGCTGTTTTTT.

About this clone itself: Other nucleotide sequences in the sample specify the same CDR3. The chain carries TRBV30 and TRBJ1-1; D is possibly TRBD1 (6 bases). V was clipped by 0 bases and J by 4 bases, with 9 bases between them. CDR1 and CDR2 (germline): GTSNPN, SVGIG (reference sequence). The CDR3 is made up of 13 amino acids. The DNA of the CDR3 is TGTGCCTGGAGTGTACAGGGATCCACTGAAGCTTTCTTT. This gives the protein CAWSVQGSTEAFF.

The V and J genes are TRBV5-8 and TRBJ1-2; TRBD1 agrees at 9 bases. The trim removed 2 bases at V and 2 bases at J, leaving 7 bases unmatched. CDR3 length: 16 amino acids. Germline V gene sequence: CDR1 SGHTS, CDR2 YDEGEE. The CDR3 DNA reads TGTGCCAGCAGCTTTGGACAGGGGCAAGGAAACTATGGCTACACCTTC. Protein product: CASSFGQGQGNYGYTF. Full variable domain (missing parts from reference TRBV5-8 and TRBJ1-2): EAGVTQSPTHLIKTRGQQATLRCSPISGHTSVYWYQQALGLGLQFLLWYDEGEERNRGNFPPRFSGRQFPNYSSELNVNALELEDSALYLCASSFGQGQGNYGYTFGSGTRLTVV.

This clone showed up many times. In DNA, the CDR3 is TGTGCCAGCAGTTCGACTAGCGGGAGCGGTACAGATACGCAGTATTTT. Its translation: CASSSTSGSGTDTQYF. This rearrangement joins TRBV6-5 to TRBJ2-3; 12 nucleotides agree with TRBD2. Unmatched junction bases numbered 5, after V lost 4 bases and J lost 3 bases. There are 16 residues in the CDR3. Looked up from germline, CDR1 is MNHEY and CDR2 is SVGAGI.

The genes are TRBV21-1 and TRBJ2-7; the table's D gene call, TRBD1, was not cross checked with the DNA. TRBV21-1 is labeled a pseudogene. There are 17 residues in the CDR3. This chain's CDR3 is CASSKQKTGGCPCEQYV. DNA for the CDR3: TGTGCCAGCAGCAAACAGAAGACAGGGGGCTGTCCTTGCGAGCAGTACGTC.

This chain connects TRBV5-1 to TRBJ2-1; TRBD1 agrees at 7 bases. The CDR3 has 15 residues. V gave up 0 bases and J gave up 3 bases; unmatched junction bases: 3. Germline CDR1 SGHRS, CDR2 YFSETQ. CDR3 residues: CASSLEGADYNEQFF. Here the CDR3 DNA reads TGCGCCAGCAGCTTGGAGGGGGCGGACTACAATGAGCAGTTCTTC.

This chain connects TRBV4-1 to TRBJ2-7, with D tentatively TRBD1 (6 bases). Trimming took off 5 bases at V and 2 bases at J, with 16 bases between the two ends. Germline lookup yields CDR1 MGHRA and CDR2 YSYEKL. The CDR3 has 15 residues. The CDR3: CASSLSRGLPYEQYF. The CDR3 region has the DNA TGCGCCAGCAGCTTATCCAGGGGTCTTCCCTACGAGCAGTACTTC.

The chain's CDR3 is CSVRGGRNTEAFF. The CDR3, as DNA: TGCAGCGTGAGGGGGGGGCGGAACACTGAAGCTTTCTTT. The chain joins TRBV29-1 to TRBJ1-1; TRBD1 might be the D (6 bases). This CDR3 comprises 13 residues. The V gene lost 6 bases and the J gene lost 1 base, with 12 bases spanning the gap. The V gene's germline CDR1 is SQVTM and CDR2 ANQGSEA.

A single count supports this clone. The chain joins TRBV9 to TRBJ2-5; 7 bases are shared with TRBD1. The germline gives CDR1 SGDLS, CDR2 YYNGEE. Trimming removed 0 bases from V and 1 base from J; junction bases left unmatched: 9. The CDR3 has 17 amino acids. CDR3 nucleotide sequence: TGTGCCAGCAGCGTAGCTGCCGGGACAGAAAGCCAAGAGACCCAGTACTTC. This sequence encodes CASSVAAGTESQETQYF. The full variable domain, its missing parts supplied by reference TRBV9 and TRBJ2-5, is DSGVTQTPKHLITATGQRVTLRCSPRSGDLSVYWYQQSLDQGLQFLIQYYNGEERAKGNILERFSAQQFPDLHSELNLSSLELGDSALYFCASSVAAGTESQETQYFGPGTRLLVL.

This clone has a handful of counts. This chain links TRBV6-1 with TRBJ1-1; the D is unclear. Germline assignment: CDR1 MNHNS and CDR2 SASEGT. This CDR3 spans 14 amino acids. Between the trimmed V and J ends, which lost 4 bases and 5 bases, there was a span of 14 bases. The CDR3 reads CASSGADIGTEAFF. Written as DNA, the CDR3 is TGTGCCAGCAGTGGCGCGGATATCGGAACTGAAGCTTTCTTT.

This rearrangement joins TRBV2 to TRBJ1-5, with 7 bases identical to TRBD1. The V segment lost 4 bases and the J segment 0 bases; nucleotides outside the gene matches: 12. This CDR3 comprises 18 residues. Germline CDR1 is SNHLY and CDR2 is FYNNEI. The DNA of the CDR3 is TGTGCCAGCAGTGTAATCGACAGGGTAGGCTATAGCAATCAGCCCCAGCATTTT. Protein: CASSVIDRVGYSNQPQHF.

This clone has only one observation. This chain links TRBV11-2 with TRBJ2-1, with 9 bases fitting TRBD2. Germline V lookup: CDR1 SGHAT, CDR2 FQNNGV. The CDR3 sequence is 18 residues long. V trimming: 5 bases; J trimming: 2 bases; junction bases outside the gene matches: 13. CDR3 protein: CASSPGIAGEMAYNEQFF. DNA of the CDR3: TGTGCCAGCAGCCCCGGAATAGCGGGAGAGATGGCCTACAATGAGCAGTTCTTC.

This clone appeared a few times. The chain employs TRBV27 and TRBJ2-3; tentatively, D is TRBD2 (6 bases). Germline CDR1 and CDR2: MNHEY and SMNVEV (reference sequence). The CDR3 is 12 amino acids. V lost 5 bases, J lost 3 bases, and 6 bases lay in between. This CDR3 reads CASSGRTDTQYF. The CDR3 DNA follows: TGTGCCAGCAGTGGGAGGACAGATACGCAGTATTTT.

A note on this clone: The same CDR3 arises from other DNA sequences in this sample as well. This chain connects TRBV5-1 to TRBJ2-5, with TRBD1 as a possible D gene (5 bases). Germline V gene lookup returns CDR1 SGHRS and CDR2 YFSETQ. The CDR3 runs 14 residues. V was clipped by 4 bases and J by 2 bases, with 12 bases between them. The CDR3 loop reads CASSLGQLQETQYF. The DNA for the CDR3 is TGCGCCAGCAGCCTCGGACAACTTCAAGAGACCCAGTACTTC.

This clone was picked up a small number of times. The chain joins TRBV6-1 to TRBJ2-1, with TRBD2 matching 12 bases. CDR3 length: 17 residues. V lost 4 bases, J lost 7 bases, and 11 bases stayed unmatched. The germline gives CDR1 MNHNS, CDR2 SASEGT. The CDR3: CASSVGLTSGSWNEQFF. DNA of the CDR3: TGTGCCAGCAGTGTTGGCTTGACTAGCGGGAGTTGGAATGAGCAGTTCTTC.

The chain links TRBV14 to TRBJ2-6, with TRBD1 matching over 7 bases. This CDR3 contains 17 residues. CDR1 is SGHDN and CDR2 is FVKESK in the germline V gene. The J segment lost 0 bases and the V segment lost 6 bases, leaving 8 bases of the junction unmatched. The CDR3 bases are TGTGCCAGCAGTCTTATGACAGGGAGCTCTGGGGCCAACGTCCTGACTTTC. Its translation: CASSLMTGSSGANVLTF.

The chain is built from TRBV14 and TRBJ2-1, with 12 bases aligning to TRBD2. This CDR3 comprises 15 residues. Germline V lookup: CDR1 SGHDN, CDR2 FVKESK. V dropped 4 bases and J dropped 7; count of bases not matched to a gene: 5. In DNA form, the CDR3 reads TGTGCCAGCAGCCCTCTAGCGGGAGGGTTAAATGAGCAGTTCTTC. It encodes CASSPLAGGLNEQFF.

There are a few counts of this clone. This chain joins TRBV25-1 and TRBJ2-1; 9 bases align to TRBD2. V shed 4 bases, J shed 8 bases, and the junction held 6 bases outside the gene matches. The CDR3 loop spans 14 amino acids. Germline V gene sequence: CDR1 MGHDK, CDR2 SYGVNS. The CDR3 reads CASSGVAGGYEQFF. Written as DNA, the CDR3 is TGTGCCAGCAGTGGAGTGGCGGGAGGGTATGAGCAGTTCTTC.

The V and J genes are TRBV6-5 and TRBJ2-1; 10 bases line up with TRBD1. In germline, CDR1 is MNHEY, CDR2 SVGAGI. Trimming at V came to 5 bases and at J to 8 bases, leaving 6 bases not matched to a gene. The CDR3 is made up of 14 amino acids. CDR3 region: CASSRDRGRDEQFF. The CDR3 DNA reads as TGTGCCAGCAGTCGAGACAGGGGGCGCGATGAGCAGTTCTTC.

The CDR3: CASSSRTGAGTEAFF. In nucleotides, the CDR3 is TGTGCCAGTAGTTCCCGTACAGGGGCCGGGACTGAAGCTTTCTTT. The V gene is TRBV19, the J gene TRBJ1-1, with 7 bases that match TRBD1. The CDR3 length is 15 residues. The V gene end was trimmed by 5 bases and the J gene end by 5 bases; junction bases not matched to a gene: 11. Germline assignment: CDR1 LNHDA and CDR2 SQIVND (reference sequence).

This chain links TRBV5-8 with TRBJ2-1, with unresolved D. The germline V gene has CDR1 SGHTS and CDR2 YDEGEE. Deletions cut 1 base from V and 1 base from J, with 12 bases between. This CDR3 contains 16 residues. The CDR3: CASSLNGRRSYNEQFF. The CDR3 DNA reads as TGTGCCAGCAGCTTGAACGGCAGGCGATCCTACAATGAGCAGTTCTTC. Drawing the rest from reference TRBV5-8 and TRBJ2-1, the complete variable domain is EAGVTQSPTHLIKTRGQQATLRCSPISGHTSVYWYQQALGLGLQFLLWYDEGEERNRGNFPPRFSGRQFPNYSSELNVNALELEDSALYLCASSLNGRRSYNEQFFGPGTRLTVL.

The genes are TRBV5-4 and TRBJ2-2; D gene ambiguous. Trimming took 0 bases from V and 2 from J, leaving 14 bases between them. Germline V lookup: CDR1 SGHNT, CDR2 YYREEE (reference sequence). This CDR3 is built from 17 residues. Here the CDR3 reads CASSLATLELNTGELFF. DNA of the CDR3: TGTGCCAGCAGCTTGGCCACGCTAGAACTAAACACCGGGGAGCTGTTTTTT.

The chain is built from TRBV5-6 and TRBJ1-1; TRBD1 matches 9 bases. This CDR3 spans 14 amino acids. Trimming at V came to 3 bases and at J to 1 base, leaving 1 base not matched to a gene. Germline V lookup: CDR1 SGHDT, CDR2 YYEEEE. The CDR3 here is CASSWDRANTEAFF. The CDR3 nucleotides read TGTGCCAGCAGCTGGGACAGGGCGAACACTGAAGCTTTCTTT.

This sequence joins TRBV7-2 and TRBJ2-5; 9 bases line up with TRBD1. Germline trimming cut 5 bases from V and 2 bases from J; bases unmatched to any gene: 3. The CDR3 has 14 residues. Germline loops: CDR1 SGHTA, CDR2 FQGNSA. This chain's CDR3 is CASSPDRGQETQYF. CDR3 nucleotide sequence: TGTGCCAGCAGCCCAGACAGGGGGCAAGAGACCCAGTACTTC.

The V gene is TRBV6-5, the J gene TRBJ2-5, with D tentatively TRBD2 (5 bases). This CDR3 region has 13 residues. Trimming cost V 0 bases and J 5 bases, with 7 bases left between them. Germline V CDR1 and CDR2: MNHEY, SVGAGI. In DNA form, the CDR3 reads TGTGCCAGCAGTTACTCTAAGCGGGAGACCCAGTACTTC. Its protein product is CASSYSKRETQYF.